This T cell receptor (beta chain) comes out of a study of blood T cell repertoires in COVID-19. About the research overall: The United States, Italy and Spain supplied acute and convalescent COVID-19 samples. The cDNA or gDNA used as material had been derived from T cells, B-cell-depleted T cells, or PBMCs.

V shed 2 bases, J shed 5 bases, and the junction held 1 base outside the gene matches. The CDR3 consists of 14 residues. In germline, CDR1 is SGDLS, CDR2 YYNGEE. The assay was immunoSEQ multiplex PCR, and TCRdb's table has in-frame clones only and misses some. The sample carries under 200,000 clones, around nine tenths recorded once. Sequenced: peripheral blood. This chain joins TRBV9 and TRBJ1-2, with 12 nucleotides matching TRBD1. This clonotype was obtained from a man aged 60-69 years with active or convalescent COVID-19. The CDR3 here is CASSVGQGAYGYTF. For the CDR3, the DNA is TGTGCCAGCAGCGTGGGACAGGGGGCATATGGCTACACCTTC.